This TCR beta chain emerged from a study of identical twins. General study results and limits: Out-of-frame alpha sequences common to twins exhibited a surplus of low generation probability.

As regards this clonotype: The antigen is undetermined.

V lost 6 bases, J lost 3 bases, and 3 bases stayed unmatched. The CDR3 is 14 amino acids. CDR1 KGHDR and CDR2 SFDVKD come from the germline V gene. All donors were healthy Caucasians. Unique molecular identifiers were present on the cDNA, and a universal primer site came from template switching. Via MiXCR, TCRdb re-called the 5' RACE reads, giving one row per CDR3 protein. The table records some 500,000 distinct CDR3 sequences, 9.6% of them present only once. These same records also appear under a second study, on yellow fever vaccine responses in identical twins.

This clonotype was sampled from a woman aged 18-29 years in good health. The chain couples TRBV24-1 to TRBJ2-1; 8 bases agree with TRBD2. Sample: PBMCs. DNA of the CDR3: TGTGCCACCAGTCTAGCGGGTCGCTACAATGAGCAGTTCTTC. It yields the protein CATSLAGRYNEQFF.